This T cell receptor (beta chain) was found in a study of shared clonotypes between healthy human individuals. Study-wide context: Participating donors consisted of a couple of women and a few men aged 18 to 49.

Study-wide results and caveats: Sharing of clonotypes among donors was expected to vary with sequencing depth. Only blood was sampled; tissue repertoires likely differ.

Per the original data handling: Junction-only sequences without quality scores were provided by ImmunoSEQ, so filtering was different. TCRdb's table, derived via immunoSEQ multiplex PCR, lists solely in-frame clones and lacks some. That table gives V, J and clone size, and the DNA gave D and trimming. The table includes 450,000 to 600,000 clones, around 74% detected once. This clone was seen only a few times. The antigen is undetermined. Sequencing input: PBMCs. This clonotype was obtained from a woman aged 40 to 50 in good health. Some clones in this sample may be carry-over from other donors' samples.

CDR3 region: CSVGGALGYTF. Here the CDR3 DNA reads TGCAGCGTTGGGGGGGCGCTTGGCTACACCTTC. The chain carries TRBV29-1 and TRBJ1-2; maybe TRBD1 (6 bases). Trimming cost V 4 bases and J 7 bases, with 10 bases left between them. CDR1 and CDR2 (germline): SQVTM, ANQGSEA. This CDR3 is 11 amino acids long.